What follows is one TCR beta chain and its context. Its antigen is not known. These data come from a study of T cell repertoires in urothelial bladder cancer. Clones were read by immunoSEQ multiplex PCR, and TCRdb kept only the in-frame ones, dropping some. The sample has approximately 9,000 clones, approximately 59% seen once. Study-wide findings and caveats: Benign specimens held more T cells than urothelial carcinoma specimens.

This CDR3 has 14 amino acids. Trimming took off 2 bases at V and 4 bases at J, with 11 bases between the two ends. Germline CDR1 is MNHNY and CDR2 is SVGAGI (reference sequence). The source of this sequence is a human donor with urothelial carcinoma. This chain connects TRBV6-6 to TRBJ1-1; possible D gene TRBD1, 5 bases. Sequencing was carried out using tumor-infiltrating cells from bladder cancer. The CDR3 protein is CASSYVTGGTEAFF. In DNA form, the CDR3 reads TGTGCCAGCAGTTACGTTACGGGGGGCACTGAAGCTTTCTTT.